This TCR beta chain was recorded in a study of T cell responses to AZD1222 COVID-19 vaccine. This clone was observed a single time. Data came from immunoSEQ multiplex PCR; TCRdb stores just in-frame clones and leaves some out. The sample lists about 110,000 clones, roughly 90% occurring once. CDR3 size: 19 residues. V lost 4 bases to trimming and J lost 3 bases; unmatched junction nucleotides: 20. The rearrangement links TRBV5-3 to TRBJ2-5, with 8 nucleotides matching TRBD2. TRBV5-3 is an ORF, with its function uncertain. The TCR originated in an adult who received the AZD1222 COVID-19 vaccine. This specimen consisted of peripheral blood, obtained 28 days after the second AZD1222 dose. CDR3 amino acids: CARSRKEGPGTSEKETQYF. For the CDR3, the DNA is TGTGCCAGAAGCCGAAAGGAAGGACCCGGGACTAGTGAAAAAGAGACCCAGTACTTC.